Below, one T cell receptor beta chain is given with its context. Method: immunoSEQ multiplex PCR; TCRdb's copy keeps in-frame clones and lacks some. Of roughly 73,000 clones in the sample, just over 85% were seen once. The source of the sample is a study of OX40 agonist ivuxolimab in advanced cancers. Specimen: CD4+ or CD8+ T cells sorted from blood, collected in a trial of the OX40 agonist ivuxolimab. This TCR was sampled from an adult with an advanced solid tumor such as melanoma, head and neck, liver or kidney cancer.

CDR3 nucleotides: TGTGCCAGCAGCTTGGGGGACAGGGTTTGGGAGACCCAGTACTTC. Its protein product is CASSLGDRVWETQYF. The chain has TRBV11-3 and TRBJ2-5, with 9 nucleotides matching TRBD1. The CDR3 is made up of 15 amino acids. Germline CDR1 is SGHNT and CDR2 is YENEEA. The junction had 7 bases not matched to a gene; V was cut back by 3 bases and J by 5 bases.